These 9 T cell receptor beta chains share one sample of origin, sequenced in a study of T cell repertoires in cytomegalovirus infection. Their cognate antigens are unknown. A single record per CDR3 protein comes from TCRdb applying MiXCR to the reads. Among 450,000 to 650,000 distinct CDR3 sequences listed, 40% were seen once. The sequencing here drew on cultured PBMCs, taken from culture after CMV antigen stimulation. The receptors were gathered from a human donor in good health (CMV status not recorded). Some clones in this sample may be carry-over from other donors' samples.

Only a few counts were recorded for this clonotype. The chain combines TRBV28 with TRBJ2-5; D is perhaps TRBD2 (5 bases). The germline CDR1 and CDR2 sequences are MDHEN and SYDVKM. V gave up 8 bases and J gave up 5 bases, with 15 bases separating them. The CDR3 contains 13 residues. CDR3 residues: CASQVAGGETQYF. CDR3 bases: TGTGCCAGCCAGGTAGCCGGCGGGGAGACCCAGTACTTC.

This clonotype appeared many times. This rearrangement joins TRBV7-2 to TRBJ2-5; 7 positions match TRBD2. The CDR3 covers 15 residues. Unmatched junction bases numbered 5, after V lost 2 bases and J lost 2 bases. The germline gives CDR1 SGHTA, CDR2 FQGNSA. CDR3 DNA sequence: TGTGCCAGCAGCTTAAGTCGCGGGAGACAAGAGACCCAGTACTTC. It yields the protein CASSLSRGRQETQYF.

This clonotype has a handful of counts. The CDR3, as DNA: TGTGCCAGCAGTGATGCGGGGCAGATGAAAACTTTCTTT. Translating gives CASSDAGQMKTFF. The rearrangement links TRBV6-1 to TRBJ1-1; perhaps TRBD1 as D (5 bases). The CDR3 has 13 residues. The V and J ends lost 3 bases and 12 bases respectively, with 17 bases between them. Germline CDR1 reads MNHNS; CDR2 reads SASEGT.

This clonotype turned up a few times. This chain connects TRBV7-2 to TRBJ2-3; D is ambiguous. With 2 bases removed from V and 2 bases from J, the gap between germline ends came to 5 bases. Germline CDR1 is SGHTA and CDR2 is FQGNSA. This CDR3 has 13 amino acids. The CDR3 bases are TGTGCCAGCAGCTTATATTACACAGATACGCAGTATTTT. It yields the protein CASSLYYTDTQYF.

The V gene is TRBV18, the J gene TRBJ2-5; 9 nucleotides agree with TRBD1. J was trimmed by 6 bases and V by 4 bases; bases with no gene match: 6. The CDR3 length is 14 residues. In germline, CDR1 is KGHSH, CDR2 LQKENI. This CDR3 reads CASSRDRVPQTQYF. For the CDR3, the DNA is TGTGCCAGCTCACGGGACAGGGTCCCGCAGACCCAGTACTTC.

This clonotype has only one observation. J is TRBJ2-1 and V is TRBV10-3; TRBD1 matches at 7 bases. This CDR3 has 13 amino acids. V lost 3 bases and J lost 6; bases outside the gene matches: 2. CDR1 is ENHRY, CDR2 SYGVKD, per germline. CDR3 in DNA: TGTGCCATCAGTGAAAGGGGGCTCAATGAGCAGTTCTTC. It is translated as CAISERGLNEQFF.

This chain uses TRBV6-2 or TRBV6-3 with TRBJ2-3; 7 bases are shared with TRBD1. CDR3 size: 14 residues. Looked up from germline, CDR1 is MNHEY and CDR2 is SVGEGT. Trimming at V came to 6 bases and at J to 6 bases, leaving 9 bases not matched to a gene. The CDR3 spells CASRRLGGPDTQYF. CDR3 DNA sequence: TGTGCCAGCAGGCGGTTAGGGGGCCCGGATACGCAGTATTTT.

This clonotype was counted at least ten times. The chain is built from TRBV7-2 and TRBJ2-1; the D call may be TRBD1 or TRBD2 (6 bases each). This CDR3 contains 15 residues. The V end lost 5 bases, the J end lost 6 bases, and 17 bases lay between the germline ends. Per the germline V gene, CDR1 is SGHTA and CDR2 is FQGNSA. For the CDR3, the DNA is TGTGCCAGCAGCAATATGGTCCGGGGGCGCAATGAGCAGTTCTTC. It codes for CASSNMVRGRNEQFF.

This clonotype was seen only a few times. V gene TRBV12-3 or TRBV12-4 combines with J gene TRBJ1-2, with a possible D match to TRBD1 (6 bases). Trimming took off 5 bases at V and 9 bases at J, with 13 bases between the two ends. CDR3 length: 12 residues. CDR3 DNA sequence: TGTGCCAGCAGTATACTCACAGGGAGCTACACCTTC. Its protein is CASSILTGSYTF.